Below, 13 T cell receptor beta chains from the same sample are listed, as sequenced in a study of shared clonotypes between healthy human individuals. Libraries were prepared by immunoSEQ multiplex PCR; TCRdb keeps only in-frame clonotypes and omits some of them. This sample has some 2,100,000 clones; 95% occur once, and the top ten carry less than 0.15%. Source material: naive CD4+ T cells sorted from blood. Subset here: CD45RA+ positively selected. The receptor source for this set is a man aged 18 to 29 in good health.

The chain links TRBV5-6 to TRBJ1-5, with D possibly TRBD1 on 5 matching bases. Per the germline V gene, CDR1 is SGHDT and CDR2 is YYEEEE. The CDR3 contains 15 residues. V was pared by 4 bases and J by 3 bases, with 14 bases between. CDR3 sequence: CASSKAGPYNQPQHF. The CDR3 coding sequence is TGTGCCAGCAGCAAAGCAGGGCCTTACAATCAGCCCCAGCATTTT. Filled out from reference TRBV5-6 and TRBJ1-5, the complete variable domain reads DAGVTQSPTHLIKTRGQQVTLRCSPKSGHDTVSWYQQALGQGPQFIFQYYEEEERQRGNFPDRFSGHQFPNYSSELNVNALLLGDSALYLCASSKAGPYNQPQHFGDGTRLSIL.

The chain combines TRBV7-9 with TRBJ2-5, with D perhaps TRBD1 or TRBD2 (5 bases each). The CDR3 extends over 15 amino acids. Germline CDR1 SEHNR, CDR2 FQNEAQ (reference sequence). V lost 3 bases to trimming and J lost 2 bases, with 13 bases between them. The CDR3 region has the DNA TGTGCCAGCAGCTTCAGACAGCGGTTACAAGAGACCCAGTACTTC. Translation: CASSFRQRLQETQYF.

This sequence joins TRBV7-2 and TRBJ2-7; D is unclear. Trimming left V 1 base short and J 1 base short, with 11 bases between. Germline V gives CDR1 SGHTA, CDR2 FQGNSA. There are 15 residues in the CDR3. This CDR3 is CASSLGQAQSYEQYF. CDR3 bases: TGTGCCAGCAGCTTAGGGCAGGCACAATCCTACGAGCAGTACTTC.

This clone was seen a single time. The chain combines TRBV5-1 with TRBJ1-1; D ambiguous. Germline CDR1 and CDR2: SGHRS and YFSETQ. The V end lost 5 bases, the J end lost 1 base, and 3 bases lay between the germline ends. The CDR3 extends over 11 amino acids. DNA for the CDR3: TGCGCCAGCAGGGCGAACACTGAAGCTTTCTTT. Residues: CASRANTEAFF.

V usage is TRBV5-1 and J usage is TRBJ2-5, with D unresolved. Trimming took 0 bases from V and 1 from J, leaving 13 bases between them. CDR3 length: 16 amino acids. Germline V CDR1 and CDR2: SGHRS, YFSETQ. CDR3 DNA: TGCGCCAGCAGCTTGGCCCCGATTGGGCCCCAAGAGACCCAGTACTTC. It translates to CASSLAPIGPQETQYF.

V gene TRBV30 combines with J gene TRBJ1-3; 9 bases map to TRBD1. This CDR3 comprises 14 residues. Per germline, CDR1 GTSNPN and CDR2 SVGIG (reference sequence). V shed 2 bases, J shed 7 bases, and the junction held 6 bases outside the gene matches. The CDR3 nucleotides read TGTGCCTGGAGTATGGGACAGGGACGCAACACCATATATTTT. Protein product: CAWSMGQGRNTIYF.

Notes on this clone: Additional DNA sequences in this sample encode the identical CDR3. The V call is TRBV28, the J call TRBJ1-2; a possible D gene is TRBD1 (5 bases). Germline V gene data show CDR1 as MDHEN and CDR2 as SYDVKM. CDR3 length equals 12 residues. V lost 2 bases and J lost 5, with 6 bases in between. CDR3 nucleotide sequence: TGTGCCAGCAGTTTACGGGGGTATGGCTACACCTTC. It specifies CASSLRGYGYTF.

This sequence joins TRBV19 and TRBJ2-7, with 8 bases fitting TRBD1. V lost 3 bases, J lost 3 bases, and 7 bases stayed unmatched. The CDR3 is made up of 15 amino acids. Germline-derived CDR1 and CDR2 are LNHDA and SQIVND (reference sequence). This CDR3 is CASSIGTGNGYEQYF. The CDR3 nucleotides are TGTGCCAGTAGTATTGGGACAGGTAATGGCTACGAGCAGTACTTC. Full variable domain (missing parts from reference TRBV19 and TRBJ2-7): DGGITQSPKYLFRKEGQNVTLSCEQNLNHDAMYWYRQDPGQGLRLIYYSQIVNDFQKGDIAEGYSVSREKKESFPLTVTSAQKNPTAFYLCASSIGTGNGYEQYFGPGTRLTVT.

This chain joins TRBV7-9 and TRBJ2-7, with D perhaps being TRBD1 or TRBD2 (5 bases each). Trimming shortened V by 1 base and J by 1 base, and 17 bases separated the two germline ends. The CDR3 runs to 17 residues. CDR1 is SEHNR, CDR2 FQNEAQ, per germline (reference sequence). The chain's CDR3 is CASSLVPGQRGSYEQYF. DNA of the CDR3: TGTGCCAGCAGCTTAGTTCCGGGGCAAAGGGGATCCTACGAGCAGTACTTC.

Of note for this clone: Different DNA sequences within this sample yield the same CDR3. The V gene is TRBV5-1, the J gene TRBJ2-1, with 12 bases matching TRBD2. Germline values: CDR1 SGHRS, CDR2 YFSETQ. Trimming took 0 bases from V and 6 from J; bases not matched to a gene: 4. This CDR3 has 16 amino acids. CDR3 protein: CASSLAGTSGFNEQFF. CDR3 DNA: TGCGCCAGCAGCTTGGCCGGGACTAGCGGGTTCAATGAGCAGTTCTTC.

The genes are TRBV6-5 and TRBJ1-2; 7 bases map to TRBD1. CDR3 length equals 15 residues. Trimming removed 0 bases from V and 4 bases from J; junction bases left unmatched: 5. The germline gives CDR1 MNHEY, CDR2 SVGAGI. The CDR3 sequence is CASSYSPDRAYGYTF. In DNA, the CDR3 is TGTGCCAGCAGTTACTCCCCTGACAGGGCCTATGGCTACACCTTC.

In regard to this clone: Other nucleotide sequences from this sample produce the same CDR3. The CDR3 protein is CASSITTNTEAFF. The CDR3, as DNA: TGTGCCAGTAGTATCACCACGAACACTGAAGCTTTCTTT. The J gene is TRBJ1-1, the V gene TRBV19; D is uncertain. Germline V gives CDR1 LNHDA, CDR2 SQIVND (reference sequence). Deletions cut 3 bases from V and 1 base from J, with 6 bases between. The CDR3 is 13 amino acids.

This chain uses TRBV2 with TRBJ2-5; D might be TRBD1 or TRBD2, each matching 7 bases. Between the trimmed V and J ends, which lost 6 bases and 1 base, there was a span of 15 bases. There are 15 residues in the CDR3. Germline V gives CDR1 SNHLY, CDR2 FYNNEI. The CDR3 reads CASRPRGGPQETQYF. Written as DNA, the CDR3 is TGTGCCAGCAGGCCCAGGGGGGGGCCCCAAGAGACCCAGTACTTC.